A few counts support the clone carrying this T cell receptor (beta chain). The record originates from a study of control samples from healthy donors and cancer patients. The CDR3 has 13 residues. CDR1 and CDR2 from the germline V gene are SEHNR and FQNEAQ (reference sequence). V was cut by 5 bases and J by 4 bases, with 10 bases left in between. This table comes from immunoSEQ multiplex PCR, and its TCRdb copy is limited to in-frame clones, with some not included. Of around 180,000 clones in the sample, approximately 94% are singletons; the top ten hold 1.3%. This TCR derives from a young woman in good health. This chain joins TRBV7-9 and TRBJ2-3; D unclear. Sequencing input: blood. The CDR3 spells CASSPLYSDTQYF. The CDR3 region has the DNA TGTGCCAGCAGCCCCCTTTATTCAGATACGCAGTATTTT.